The clone carrying this T cell receptor beta chain was detected only once. This may be a read error: a much more frequent sequence differs by one nucleotide. The data are from a study of tumor and adjacent non-tumor tissue in lung cancer. TCRbeta libraries were built with three rounds of nested PCR, modified from ARM-PCR. One entry per CDR3 protein results from TCRdb running MiXCR on the multiplex PCR reads. The data contain around 71,000 distinct CDR3 sequences, approximately 77% of them singletons. No cell sorting was done before RNA was extracted from the tissue. Germline CDR1 and CDR2: DFQATT and SNEGSKA (reference sequence). The germline V and J ends were trimmed by 7 bases and 1 base, with 10 bases remaining between them. This CDR3 has 13 amino acids.

This chain connects TRBV20-1 to TRBJ2-2, with D perhaps matching TRBD1 or TRBD2 (6 bases each). This receptor was obtained from a woman in her forties with non-small cell lung cancer. The sequenced sample was lung tumor tissue. CDR3 sequence: CSVRGENTGELFF. In DNA form, the CDR3 reads TGCAGTGTTAGGGGGGAGAACACCGGGGAGCTGTTTTTT.